A single sample gave rise to the 20 T cell receptor beta chains below, sequenced in a study of T cell clusters in autoimmune cytopenias. About 37,500 genome equivalents of blood DNA were amplified for TRB. TRB was amplified by touch-down multiplex PCR, primer pools A and B combined. TCRdb processed the multiplex PCR reads again and assigns one entry to each CDR3 protein, with no DNA. The sample totals thousands of distinct CDR3 sequences. The sample was peripheral blood. The receptor set was obtained from a human donor with an autoimmune cytopenia or autoimmune hepatitis (not recorded which).

This clonotype is deemed medium-sized by its frequency. The genes are TRBV30 and TRBJ1-1; TCRdb lists TRBD1, though no DNA is available to test this call. CDR3 size: 13 residues. Germline V gene lookup returns CDR1 GTSNPN and CDR2 SVGIG (reference sequence). The CDR3 region is CAWSSFRTVEAFF.

This clonotype registers medium-sized by frequency. The chain recombines TRBV29-1 with TRBJ1-1. This CDR3 spans 13 amino acids. Germline loops: CDR1 SQVTM, CDR2 ANQGSEA. The CDR3 spells CSVVRGLGTEAFF.

CDR3 loop: CSARVPGGLAFF. J is TRBJ1-1 and V is TRBV20-1; the TCRdb call, TRBD1, lacks DNA for checking. The CDR3 length is 12 residues. Per germline, CDR1 DFQATT and CDR2 SNEGSKA (reference sequence).

This clonotype ranks as medium-sized (0.01 to 0.1%) in terms of frequency. The chain carries TRBV7-6 and TRBJ2-7; TCRdb's assignment of TRBD2 cannot be checked, as there is no DNA. The V gene's germline CDR1 is SGHVS and CDR2 FNYEAQ. This CDR3 has 15 amino acids. CDR3 in amino acids: CASSPLAGAAYEQYF.

This clonotype registers medium-sized (0.01 to 0.1%) by frequency. This sequence joins TRBV20-1 and TRBJ2-1; the D call of TRBD2 rests on TCRdb alone, since no DNA is present to check it. CDR1 is DFQATT, CDR2 SNEGSKA, per germline (reference sequence). The CDR3 loop spans 18 amino acids. Here the CDR3 reads CSASATGLAISGHNEQFF.

Its frequency marks this clonotype as medium-sized. This sequence joins TRBV6-5 and TRBJ1-2; with no DNA, the TCRdb D assignment of TRBD1 cannot be verified. This CDR3 spans 16 amino acids. Germline assignment: CDR1 MNHEY and CDR2 SVGAGI. The CDR3 region is CASSPGQGAGNYGYTF.

The CDR3 sequence: CASSAGRTLRQTQYF. V gene TRBV6-1 combines with J gene TRBJ2-5; the TCRdb call, TRBD1, lacks DNA for checking. This CDR3 spans 15 amino acids. Germline loops: CDR1 MNHNS, CDR2 SASEGT.

The chain has TRBV5-1 and TRBJ1-2; TCRdb gives TRBD1 as the D gene, but with no DNA this cannot be confirmed. The length of the CDR3 is 14 residues. Per germline, CDR1 SGHRS and CDR2 YFSETQ. Here the CDR3 reads CASSTGQGAYGYTF.

This clonotype counts as medium-sized (0.01 to 0.1%) by frequency. J is TRBJ2-7 and V is TRBV27; TCRdb reports TRBD2, a call that lacks DNA to check it against. The CDR3 sequence is 17 residues long. Per the germline V gene, CDR1 is MNHEY and CDR2 is SMNVEV (reference sequence). CDR3 in amino acids: CASSLGWDGSKRYEQYF.

The chain employs TRBV5-4 and TRBJ1-1; no DNA is available, so the TRBD1 call from TCRdb remains unchecked. Per germline, CDR1 SGHNT and CDR2 YYREEE (reference sequence). The CDR3 has 14 amino acids. The CDR3 spells CASSSQTGSTEAFF.

This clonotype registers medium-sized by frequency. V and J are TRBV6-5 and TRBJ1-6. The CDR3 is made up of 14 amino acids. From germline, CDR1 is MNHEY and CDR2 SVGAGI. CDR3 loop: CASSYTINNSPLHF.

The chain recombines TRBV18 with TRBJ1-5; TCRdb returns TRBD1, unconfirmable since there is no DNA. The CDR3 consists of 14 residues. From germline, CDR1 is KGHSH and CDR2 LQKENI. The chain's CDR3 is CASSPDREGQPQHF.

The chain uses TRBV11-2 and TRBJ2-3. Germline CDR1 reads SGHAT; CDR2 reads FQNNGV. This CDR3 comprises 14 residues. The CDR3: CASSGGSGADTQYF.

The J gene is TRBJ1-2, the V gene TRBV20-1; TCRdb designates TRBD1, a call that cannot be tested without DNA. From germline, CDR1 is DFQATT and CDR2 SNEGSKA (reference sequence). This CDR3 spans 14 amino acids. The CDR3 is CSARPGVANYGYTF.

According to its frequency, this clonotype is medium-sized. J is TRBJ2-7 and V is TRBV12-3 or TRBV12-4. This CDR3 contains 14 residues. CDR3 amino acids: CASSSSDKPYEQYF.

The genes are TRBV4-2 and TRBJ2-3; no DNA is available, so the TRBD1 call from TCRdb remains unchecked. The germline gives CDR1 LGHNA, CDR2 YNFKEQ. The CDR3 contains 15 residues. This CDR3 reads CASSQVTVSTDTQYF.

This clonotype is labeled medium-sized based on frequency. This chain connects TRBV29-1 to TRBJ2-3. Germline lookup yields CDR1 SQVTM and CDR2 ANQGSEA. CDR3 length: 14 residues. The CDR3 protein is CSVGGLTSTDTQYF.

This clonotype shows up as medium-sized by frequency. The J gene is TRBJ2-5, the V gene TRBV11-2; the D call of TRBD1 rests on TCRdb alone, since no DNA is present to check it. Germline V CDR1 and CDR2: SGHAT, FQNNGV. This CDR3 is 13 amino acids long. CDR3 loop: CASSLDREETQYF.

This clonotype ranks as medium-sized in terms of frequency. The CDR3: CASSWEQRPEQYF. The rearrangement uses TRBV5-4 and TRBJ2-7; lacking DNA, the TRBD1 call made by TCRdb goes unchecked. The CDR3 sequence is 13 residues long. Germline V CDR1 and CDR2: SGHNT, YYREEE (reference sequence).

By frequency, this clonotype is medium-sized. The chain recombines TRBV7-6 with TRBJ2-3; absent DNA, TCRdb's TRBD2 call cannot be checked. This CDR3 contains 16 residues. From germline, CDR1 is SGHVS and CDR2 FNYEAQ. The CDR3 region is CASSLGGLVSADTQYF.